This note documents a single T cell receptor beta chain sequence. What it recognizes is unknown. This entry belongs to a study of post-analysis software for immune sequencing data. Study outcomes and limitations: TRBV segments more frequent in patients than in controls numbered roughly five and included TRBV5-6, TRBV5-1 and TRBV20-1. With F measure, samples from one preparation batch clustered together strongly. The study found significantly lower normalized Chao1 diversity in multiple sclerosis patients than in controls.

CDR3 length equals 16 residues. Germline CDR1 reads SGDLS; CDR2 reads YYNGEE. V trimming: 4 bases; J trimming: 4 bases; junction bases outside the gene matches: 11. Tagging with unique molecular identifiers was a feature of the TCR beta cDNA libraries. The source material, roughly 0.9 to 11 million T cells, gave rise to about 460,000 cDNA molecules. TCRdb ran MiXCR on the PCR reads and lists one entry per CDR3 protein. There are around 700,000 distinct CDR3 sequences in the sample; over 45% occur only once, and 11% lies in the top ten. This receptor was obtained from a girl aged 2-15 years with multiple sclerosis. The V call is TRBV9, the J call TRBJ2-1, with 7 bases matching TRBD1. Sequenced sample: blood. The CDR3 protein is CASSPRPGQKYNEQFF. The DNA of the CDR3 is TGTGCCAGCAGCCCTCGACCGGGACAGAAATACAATGAGCAGTTCTTC.